This paragraph reports one T cell receptor beta chain. Its antigen is not yet known. V sheds 7 bases and J sheds 1 base, leaving 13 bases between their ends. CDR1 is given as MNHNS and CDR2 as SASEGT, both from the germline V gene. Reading from cysteine to phenylalanine, the CDR3 counts 14 amino acids. The DNA shown is the 42-base CDR3, in frame from base 1. These data belong to a study of cytomegalovirus exposure and HLA in healthy donors (TCRdb year 2017). With respect to the entire study: According to an earlier analysis of a few hundred of the donors, 150 million to 200 million T cells yielded 117 million unique TCR beta sequences and approximately 300 Gb of sequence data. Roughly 320 gigabases of sequencing data and around 85 million unique TCR sequences made up an early release that covered approximately 650 HLA-typed donors. The genetic ancestry cluster associated with self-reported Caucasian donors included 70% to 85% of the 398 genotyped donors. The study aimed to test whether signatures of past pathogen exposure could be identified by cataloging public T cell receptors. The T cell repertoires of under 700 subjects were profiled by immunosequencing and related to cytomegalovirus serostatus. A separate validation cohort of 100 to 150 different subjects was used in addition to the 666-subject first cohort. To predict cytomegalovirus infection status, the study brought together high-throughput TCR immunosequencing, statistical association of individual TCRs with disease status, and machine learning. To study patterns of TCR occurrence, a later analysis re-analyzed previously published TCR beta repertoires from around 670 donors and added high-resolution HLA genotyping. The later analysis used no new phenotypic data to find candidate immune exposures, relying instead on TCR beta sequences and their occurrence across donors. In an earlier analysis of 587 of the donors, high-throughput TCR beta sequencing was used to judge whether each TCR beta V gene segment behaved as functional or pseudogenic. Donor age, sex, ethnicity and CMV serostatus were collected together with the repertoire data. Genome-wide SNP genotypes for about 55% of the roughly 670 donors were used in a later genetic analysis, which treated that subset as a discovery cohort. All discovery cohort repertoires had been generated using a single sequencing platform. Class I and class II HLA loci were covered by the typing at four-digit resolution. The number of typed donors differed by locus: 629-630 for A, B, C, DRB1 and DQB1; about 520 for DQA1; 606 for DPA1; and 400 to 480 for DPB1. About 5 DR-DQ haplotypes were handled as single units for association and clustering, since linkage in the cohort was strong. On average, around 240,000 unique TCR beta nucleotide sequences were sequenced per donor among more than 350 genotyped donors of the cohort, with 15% to 20% of those sequences being non-productive.

The cohort was made up of 500 to 800 healthy bone marrow donors. All cohort members were sampled while nominally healthy, although unrecorded immune exposures were likely present. The donor tested CMV seronegative, placing the donor among the 300 to 400 seronegative members of the cohort. A peripheral blood sample was provided by each donor, and peripheral blood mononuclear cells were used for TCR beta sequencing. The Qiagen DNeasy Blood Extraction Kit was used to extract genomic DNA from the blood cell samples. The paper as a whole reports these results and caveats: In a later analysis, some 17,000 TCR beta sequences were associated with specific HLA alleles at a false discovery rate of 0.05. In a later genetic analysis, a missense DCLRE1C variant was associated with V-gene and J-gene trimming of TCR beta chains, and the association was replicated in an independent cohort. A further reported finding was that TCR beta sequences accurately predicted the HLA-A and HLA-B alleles for most subjects in the first cohort. Because some donors lacked HLA typing at each locus, the association tests relied only on the typed subset. The cohort was sequenced for TCR beta chains only, and without alpha or paired-chain data the features that could be detected were limited. A later analysis reported that several top co-occurrence clusters appeared linked to parvovirus B19, influenza, CMV and Epstein-Barr virus. About 17 rarely observed V segments, including chromosome 9 orphons, were excluded from the earlier analysis of approximately 500 of the donors because counts were too low. The only immune exposure information available for the cohort was CMV serostatus. Across donors, most TCR sequences were observed very rarely, whereas some public TCRs were present in many individuals. In a later analysis, HLA-associated TCR beta chains were found to be more clonally expanded and to have lower generation probabilities than equally common non-associated chains. A later analysis found that most CMV-associated TCR beta chains appeared HLA-restricted, with HLA associations seemingly driven largely by CMV exposure. When HLA alleles, especially DR and DQ, strongly co-occurred, attributing TCR associations to individual alleles was difficult. The study gave a list of 150 to 200 TCR beta chains associated with cytomegalovirus. In a later genetic analysis, fewer N-insertions in productive TCRs were reported among donors in an Asian-associated ancestry cluster than the roughly 700-donor mean. Some IMGT-functional V segments, including TRBV6-2 and TRBV6-3, could not be distinguished by the 87-base-pair reads and were therefore excluded. In an earlier analysis of fewer than 700 of the donors, most TCR beta V segments appeared in productive rearrangements about 87% or about 30% of the time, broadly matching IMGT annotations. A later analysis found that TCR association rates varied across HLA loci, with DRB1 alleles showing the most associated TCRs and HLA-C alleles the fewest. In vitro tests confirmed that a few of the cytomegalovirus-associated TCR beta chains recognize cytomegalovirus antigens. Roughly uniform sequencing depth across donors was assumed in presence/absence analyses, although this assumption may not hold. Linkage disequilibrium might explain the correlated functional status among segregating V segments, but an unknown experimental factor could not be ruled out. It was suggested by the authors that the approach could potentially be generalized to other disease states and immunological phenotypes. A group of highly shared sequence variants was considered likely to be a technical artifact of the sequencing pipeline. The classifier was reported to diagnose cytomegalovirus status with high specificity and sensitivity in both the original cohort and the validation cohort.

Receptor libraries were prepared by the immunoSEQ multiplex PCR assay. The multiplex PCR relied on a mix of 60 forward primers for TCR Vbeta segments and 13 reverse primers for TCR Jbeta segments. The CDR3 region of rearranged TCR beta genes was amplified from genomic DNA by a multiplex PCR assay. On the Illumina HiSeq System, the amplified TCR beta libraries were sequenced as 87-base-pair reads. The published analysis was carried out like this. A later analysis counted 75 million to 100 million unique TCR beta chains across the 700 or so repertoires, and roughly 9.9 million of these chains were shared by at least two donors. Raw reads were error-corrected and collapsed into unique sequences with a nearest-neighbor algorithm that merged closely related sequences to remove PCR and sequencing errors. To assign V, D and J gene segments, CDR3 sequences were aligned to IMGT reference sequences. For a sequence to be retained, at least a six-nucleotide match to both a V gene segment and a J gene segment was required. Rearrangements were classified as productive when the CDR3 lacked stop codons and remained in frame with V and J, and all other rearrangements were classified as non-productive. Following IMGT convention, CDR3 was defined as the stretch from the second conserved V-encoded cysteine up to the conserved J-encoded phenylalanine. In an earlier analysis of around 600 of the donors, sequences lacking an unambiguous match to a single V gene segment were excluded. An earlier analysis of about 600 of the donors called V segments functional above 56.7% productive rearrangements and segregating when the between-donor standard deviation exceeded 5%. A statistical classification framework was built for diagnosing cytomegalovirus status from the catalog of TCR beta chain sequences. V and J gene assignment, in a later analysis, came from comparing TCR nucleotide sequences with IMGT/GENE-DB human TR gene sequences. The TCRdist pipeline was used in a later analysis to assign CDR3 sequences and most-parsimonious VDJ recombination scenarios. In a later analysis, each TCR beta chain was defined by its CDR3 amino acid sequence together with its V-gene family, and reads without a unique V-gene family were excluded. As a way to deal with suspected cross-contamination and a sequencing artifact, a later analysis dropped under 600 nucleotide sequences that were highly shared and had low generation probability. In a later analysis, a clonal expansion index for each public chain was calculated from normalized within-repertoire ranks of inferred template counts. A later analysis computed generation probabilities with a VDJ recombination model fitted to out-of-frame rearrangements, and checked the results against IGoR. A later analysis scored TCR-TCR, TCR-HLA and TCR-CMV co-occurrence with hypergeometric tests, applying a repertoire-size bias correction to TCR pairs. False discovery rates were estimated in a later analysis by permuting HLA or CMV assignments 20 times. In a later analysis, co-occurring TCRs were grouped with DBSCAN, and TCRdist sequence similarity was added when clustering was performed within HLA-allele-positive subsets. Repertoires with fewer than 30,000 or more than 120,000 public chains, plus five repertoires with anomalous nucleotide sharing, were excluded from co-occurrence clustering. This is the immuneACCESS table as TCRdb keeps it, with only in-frame sequences that have V and J called. A part of the clones is gone; compared with another copy, unresolved V genes explain less than half, and the rest is unexplained. For V, J and clone size, that table is used; D and trimming come from the DNA. The data table for this sample lists roughly 120,000 clones. The biggest ten clones account for about 2% of the sample.

Rearrangement joined TRBV6-1 to TRBJ1-1; 5 matching bases give a weak D call of TRBD1. What was sequenced was PBMCs. The origin of this receptor is a man aged 40-49 years in good health and CMV-seronegative. The CDR3 loop reads CASTRGGTNTEAFF. The nucleotide sequence is TGTGCCAGCACCCGGGGGGGGACGAACACTGAAGCTTTCTTT.